The rows below give T cell receptor beta chains drawn from one sample of a study of beta chain features in type 1 diabetes. Generated by immunoSEQ multiplex PCR, the TCRdb table keeps only in-frame clones and is missing some. The data contain about 340,000 clones, about 13% of them seen just once; the ten biggest clones take up about 0.016%. Material for sequencing was naive CD4+ T cells from blood. The origin of the receptors is a woman aged 18-29 years with type 1 diabetes. Each CDR3 is given with its conserved first and last residue. A D gene is named only where the DNA matches it firmly. Size tells how often a clone was seen (once, few, many) or the class of an expanded clone, and some rows leave it out.

>TRBJ1-2|-|TRBD1|TRBV18
TGTGCCAGCTCACCCCGGACAGGGTGGTATGGCTACACCTTC
CASSPRTGWYGYTF
>TRBJ1-2|-|-|TRBV25-1
TGTGCCAGCAGTCTCAGGTCGACTAGCTATGGCTACACCTTC
CASSLRSTSYGYTF
>TRBJ2-1|-|TRBD1|TRBV18
TGTGCCAGCTCACCACCCGGGACAGACAATGAGCAGTTCTTC
CASSPPGTDNEQFF
>TRBJ2-1|-|TRBD2|TRBV7-8
TGTGCCAGCAGCTTAACAGGACTAGCCAACAATGAGCAGTTCTTC
CASSLTGLANNEQFF
>TRBJ2-5|-|TRBD2|TRBV7-2
TGTGCCAGCAGCTCAGGACTAGCGGGAGAGACCCAGTACTTC
CASSSGLAGETQYF
>TRBJ2-2|few|-|TRBV18
TGTGCCAGCTCACCAACCCTAGCCGACGGGGAGCTGTTTTTT
CASSPTLADGELFF
>TRBJ1-5|few|-|TRBV4-1
TGCGCCAGCAGCCAAGCAGGGGTGAGTCAGCCCCAGCATTTT
CASSQAGVSQPQHF
>TRBJ1-5|few|TRBD1|TRBV7-2
TGTGCCAGCAGACCTTGGGACAGCAGCAATCAGCCCCAGCATTTT
CASRPWDSSNQPQHF
>TRBJ1-2|-|TRBD1|TRBV5-5
TGTGCCAGCAGCCCTGGGTACTTCGGACAGGGGGAAGGGGACACCTTC
CASSPGYFGQGEGDTF
>TRBJ1-5|-|-|TRBV19
TGTGCCAGTAGACTACCGGATCAGCCCCAGCATTTT
CASRLPDQPQHF
>TRBJ2-1|-|-|TRBV7-2
TGTGCCATCACTGTGCGTGGTGAATACAATGAGCAGTTCTTC
CAITVRGEYNEQFF
>TRBJ2-3|-|-|TRBV19
TGTGCCAGTAGCCCCACAGGGTTTCGGCGCACAGATACGCAGTATTTT
CASSPTGFRRTDTQYF
>TRBJ2-6|-|TRBD1|TRBV18
TGTGCCAGCTCAGAGTGGGACAGCCGATTCTCTGGGGCCAACGTCCTGACTTTC
CASSEWDSRFSGANVLTF
>TRBJ1-2|-|TRBD1|TRBV6-1
TGTGCCAGCAGTGGGACAGGTTTCTATGGCTACACCTTC
CASSGTGFYGYTF
>TRBJ1-4|few|-|TRBV29-1
TGCAGCGTTGTAGTGCAGGCCAATGAAAAACTGTTTTTT
CSVVVQANEKLFF
>TRBJ2-3|-|-|TRBV7-9
TGTGCCAGCAGCCCCTCACAGGGATCGGATACGCAGTATTTT
CASSPSQGSDTQYF
>TRBJ2-1|few|TRBD2|TRBV19
TGTGCCAGTACCCAGGGGAGCGGGAGGGGGTATGAGCAGTTCTTC
CASTQGSGRGYEQFF
>TRBJ1-2|-|-|TRBV19
TGTGCCAGTAGTATAGGGCAAGTCTATGGCTACACCTTC
CASSIGQVYGYTF
>TRBJ2-1|-|-|TRBV18
TGTGCCAGCTCACCACAAAGAAGCGCAGTTGAGAATGAGCAGTTCTTC
CASSPQRSAVENEQFF
>TRBJ1-1|few|-|TRBV30
TGTGCCTGGAGGCTCGGGGACTGGGCTGAAGCTTTCTTT
CAWRLGDWAEAFF
>TRBJ2-1|few|-|TRBV27
TGTGCCAGCAGTTGGTTAGGGGGAAGCTCCTACAATGAGCAGTTCTTC
CASSWLGGSSYNEQFF
>TRBJ2-3|few|TRBD2|TRBV7-2
TGTGCCAGCAGCTTAGAGGTTCTAGCGGGAGCAGATACGCAGTATTTT
CASSLEVLAGADTQYF
>TRBJ1-5|-|-|TRBV30
TGTGCCTGGACACAGGATAATCAGCCCCAGCATTTT
CAWTQDNQPQHF
>TRBJ2-5|few|TRBD2|TRBV28
TGTGCCAGCAGTTGGACTAGCCCGAAGACCCAGTACTTC
CASSWTSPKTQYF
>TRBJ2-4|few|TRBD1|TRBV5-1
TGCGCCAGCAGCTTAGGACAGGGGGATGGCATTCAGTACTTC
CASSLGQGDGIQYF
>TRBJ2-5|-|TRBD1|TRBV28
TGTGCCAGCAGTTTACCCCGCAGACAGGGATTTAGGTACCAAGAGACCCAGTACTTC
CASSLPRRQGFRYQETQYF
>TRBJ2-1|-|TRBD2|TRBV7-9
TGTGCCAGCAGCTCCGGCGGGGGGAAGGCGGGGGAGCAGTTCTTC
CASSSGGGKAGEQFF
>TRBJ1-2|-|-|TRBV9
TGTGCCAGCAGCGCCCTACGCGGCTACACCTTC
CASSALRGYTF
>TRBJ2-5|-|-|TRBV7-8
TGTGCCAGCAGCTTAAGGCTACAGGCTTTTCCCCTTCCACAAGAGACCCAGTACTTC
CASSLRLQAFPLPQETQYF
>TRBJ1-1|few|-|TRBV19
TGTGCCAGTAGTGCCCGAGACAGGTTTGAAGCTTTCTTT
CASSARDRFEAFF
>TRBJ2-3|few|-|TRBV7-3
TGTGCCAGCAGCTTAACGAGGTTTGGTGATACGCAGTATTTT
CASSLTRFGDTQYF
>TRBJ2-5|-|-|TRBV11-2
TGTGCCAGCAGCTTGAACCAGGTTCCAGAGACCCAGTACTTC
CASSLNQVPETQYF
>TRBJ2-7|-|TRBD1|TRBV10-3
TGTGCCACCATAATGGGACAGGGCACCTACGAGCAGTACTTC
CATIMGQGTYEQYF
>TRBJ1-5|-|-|TRBV19
TGTGCCAGTTCGCCGAAGGACAGAGACAATCAGCCCCAGCATTTT
CASSPKDRDNQPQHF
>TRBJ2-1|few|TRBD2|TRBV19
TGTGCCAGTAGTATACTAGCGGGAGGTTTAAATGAGCAGTTCTTC
CASSILAGGLNEQFF
>TRBJ1-2|few|-|TRBV7-8
TGTGCCAGCAGCCCGCGGACTGGGTGGAGCACCTTC
CASSPRTGWSTF
>TRBJ1-3|few|TRBD1|TRBV2
TGTGCCAGCAGTGGACAGGGGGCTGGAAACACCATATATTTT
CASSGQGAGNTIYF
>TRBJ1-5|few|-|TRBV6-6
TGTGCCAGCAGCCCCCCGCTAGGGGACAATCAGCCCCAGCATTTT
CASSPPLGDNQPQHF
>TRBJ1-2|-|TRBD1|TRBV5-1
TGCGCCAGCAGCTTGAGTTTTGGCAGGGACAGAAACCGTTATGGCTACACCTTC
CASSLSFGRDRNRYGYTF
>TRBJ1-2|-|-|TRBV11-2
TGTGCCAGCAGCCAAGTTGCCAGGGGTCTTTATGGCTACACCTTC
CASSQVARGLYGYTF
>TRBJ1-2|few|TRBD1|TRBV7-2
TGTGCCAGCAGCCGGACAGGCTATGGCTACACCTTC
CASSRTGYGYTF
>TRBJ2-1|-|TRBD2|TRBV30
TGTGCCTGCACGGGACTAGCGGGATTAAATGAGCAGTTCTTC
CACTGLAGLNEQFF
>TRBJ2-3|few|TRBD1|TRBV5-1
TGCGCCAGCAGCCCTTTCTCTGGACAGGCGGGCACAGATACGCAGTATTTT
CASSPFSGQAGTDTQYF
>TRBJ2-1|few|-|TRBV9
TGTGCCAGCAGCGTAGCCGGGGATAAGGTAAATGAGCAGTTCTTC
CASSVAGDKVNEQFF
>TRBJ1-1|-|-|TRBV20-1
TGCAGAGCTTATCCCAGGGGTTTCTTT
CRAYPRGFF
>TRBJ1-5|-|-|TRBV7-2
TGTGCCAGCAGCTTAGCAGCGGCGAGCAATCAGCCCCAGCATTTT
CASSLAAASNQPQHF
>TRBJ2-7|few|TRBD2|TRBV7-2
TGTGCCAGCGCGCTAGCGGGAGTATCTTACGAGCAGTACTTC
CASALAGVSYEQYF
>TRBJ2-1|-|-|TRBV15
TGTGCCACCAGCAGAGACAGGCGTCTTAGAAACAATGAGCAGTTCTTC
CATSRDRRLRNNEQFF
>TRBJ2-3|-|-|TRBV7-9
TGTGCCAGCAGCTTGATTGTGGGAGCGAGCACAGATACGCAGTATTTT
CASSLIVGASTDTQYF
>TRBJ1-1|-|-|TRBV18
TGTGCCAGCTCACCGACCAGGGGACCGGGCACTGAAGCTTTCTTT
CASSPTRGPGTEAFF
>TRBJ2-1|-|TRBD2|TRBV5-1
TGCGCCAGCAGAGGGACTAGCGGGAGAGAGCAGTTCTTC
CASRGTSGREQFF
>TRBJ2-1|-|TRBD2|TRBV15
TGTGCCACCAGCAGAGGTTCTAGCGGGAGAAAGGACAATGAGCAGTTCTTC
CATSRGSSGRKDNEQFF
>TRBJ1-2|-|TRBD1|TRBV9
TGTGCCAGCAGCCCCTCGACAGGGCACTATGGCTACACCTTC
CASSPSTGHYGYTF
>TRBJ2-3|few|-|TRBV19
TGTGCCAGTAGTATGCGGTCAGGGAACACAGATACGCAGTATTTT
CASSMRSGNTDTQYF
>TRBJ1-1|-|-|TRBV2
TGTGCCAGCACCAACAGGGACTACAACACTGAAGCTTTCTTT
CASTNRDYNTEAFF
>TRBJ1-2|few|TRBD1|TRBV4-3
TGCGCCAGCAGCCAAGATATATTGGGACAGGGCTATGGCTACACCTTC
CASSQDILGQGYGYTF
>TRBJ2-1|few|-|TRBV19
TGTGCCAGTAGTATTCGGCAGGGTTACAATGAGCAGTTCTTC
CASSIRQGYNEQFF